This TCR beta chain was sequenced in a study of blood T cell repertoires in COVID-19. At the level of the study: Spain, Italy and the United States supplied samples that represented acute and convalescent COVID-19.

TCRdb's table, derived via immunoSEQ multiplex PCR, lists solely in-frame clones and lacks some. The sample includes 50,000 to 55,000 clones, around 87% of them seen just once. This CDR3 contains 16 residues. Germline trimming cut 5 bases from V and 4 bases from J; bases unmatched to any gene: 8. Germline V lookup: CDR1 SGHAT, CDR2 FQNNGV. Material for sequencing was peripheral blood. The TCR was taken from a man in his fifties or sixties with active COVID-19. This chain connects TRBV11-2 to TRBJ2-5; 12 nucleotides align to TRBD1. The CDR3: CASSPAGQGASETQYF. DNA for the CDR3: TGTGCCAGCAGCCCCGCGGGACAGGGGGCGTCAGAGACCCAGTACTTC.